This is a list of T cell receptor beta chains from one sample in a study of T cell responses to AZD1222 COVID-19 vaccine. Method: immunoSEQ multiplex PCR; TCRdb's copy keeps in-frame clones and lacks some. The repertoire includes roughly 110,000 clones, nearly 90% of them detected once, and 4.8% sits in the top ten. Sequencing was performed on peripheral blood, taken 28 days after the second AZD1222 dose. These receptors were taken from an adult who received the AZD1222 COVID-19 vaccine. Each CDR3 is given with its conserved first and last residue. A D gene is named only where the DNA matches it firmly.

CASSLSGGWSYTF | 13 | - | TRBV28
CASSASRTHRREPQHF | 16 | - | TRBV6-1
CASSNNPYEQYF | 12 | - | TRBV25-1
CASSLGQTLSYEQYF | 15 | TRBD1 | TRBV4-1
CASSPGAGYEQYF | 13 | - | TRBV4-3
CASRRASGVYEQYF | 14 | TRBD2 | TRBV7-2
CASSLGATLPQHF | 13 | - | TRBV7-8
CASAASGVYEQYF | 13 | TRBD2 | TRBV14
CATSDSVSDPYEQYF | 15 | - | TRBV24-1
CASSLAGADEQFF | 13 | - | TRBV11-2
CASSPMFPYNSPLHF | 15 | - | TRBV2
CAASRETNTEAFF | 13 | - | TRBV10-3
CASSFVGDVHSDGYTF | 16 | - | TRBV12-1
CASSRGTGESETQYF | 15 | TRBD1 | TRBV18